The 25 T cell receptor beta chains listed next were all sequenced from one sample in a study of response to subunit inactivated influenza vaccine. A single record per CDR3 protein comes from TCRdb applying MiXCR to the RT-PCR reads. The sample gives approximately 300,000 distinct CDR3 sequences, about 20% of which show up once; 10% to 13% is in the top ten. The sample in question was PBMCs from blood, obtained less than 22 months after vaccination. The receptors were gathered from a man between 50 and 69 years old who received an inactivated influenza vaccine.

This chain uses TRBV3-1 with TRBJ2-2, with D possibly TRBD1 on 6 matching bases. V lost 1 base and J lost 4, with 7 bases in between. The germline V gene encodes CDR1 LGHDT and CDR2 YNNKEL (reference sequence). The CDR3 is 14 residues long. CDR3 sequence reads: CASSQGGGTGELFF. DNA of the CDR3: TGTGCCAGCAGCCAAGGAGGGGGCACCGGGGAGCTGTTTTTT. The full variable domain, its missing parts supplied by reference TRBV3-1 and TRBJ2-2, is DTAVSQTPKYLVTQMGNDKSIKCEQNLGHDTMYWYKQDSKKFLKIMFSYNNKELIINETVPNRFSPKSPDKAHLNLHINSLELGDSAVYFCASSQGGGTGELFFGEGSRLTVL.

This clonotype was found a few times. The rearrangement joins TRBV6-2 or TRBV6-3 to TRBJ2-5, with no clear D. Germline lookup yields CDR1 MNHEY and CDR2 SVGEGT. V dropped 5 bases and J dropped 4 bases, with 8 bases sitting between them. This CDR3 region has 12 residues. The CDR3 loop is CASSPWGETQYF. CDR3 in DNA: TGTGCCAGCAGTCCTTGGGGAGAGACCCAGTACTTC.

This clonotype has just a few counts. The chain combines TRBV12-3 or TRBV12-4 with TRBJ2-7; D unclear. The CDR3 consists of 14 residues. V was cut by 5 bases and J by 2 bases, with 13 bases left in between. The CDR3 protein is CASSPSVGTYEQYF. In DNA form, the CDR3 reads TGTGCCAGCAGTCCTTCAGTGGGAACCTACGAGCAGTACTTC.

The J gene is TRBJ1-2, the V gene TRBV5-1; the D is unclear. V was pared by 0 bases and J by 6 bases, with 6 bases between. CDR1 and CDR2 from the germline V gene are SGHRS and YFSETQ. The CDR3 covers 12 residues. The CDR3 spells CASSLEDNGYTF. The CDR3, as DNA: TGCGCCAGCAGCTTGGAAGATAATGGCTACACCTTC.

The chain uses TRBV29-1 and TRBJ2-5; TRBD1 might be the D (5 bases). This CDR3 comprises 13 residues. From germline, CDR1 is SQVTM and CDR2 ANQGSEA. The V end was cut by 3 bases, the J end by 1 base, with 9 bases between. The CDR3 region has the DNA TGCAGCGTTGATCATAGGGGCCAAGAGACCCAGTACTTC. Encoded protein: CSVDHRGQETQYF. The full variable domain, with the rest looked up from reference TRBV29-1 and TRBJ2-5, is SAVISQKPSRDICQRGTSLTIQCQVDSQVTMMFWYRQQPGQSLTLIATANQGSEATYESGFVIDKFPISRPNLTFSTLTVSNMSPEDSSIYLCSVDHRGQETQYFGPGTRLLVL.

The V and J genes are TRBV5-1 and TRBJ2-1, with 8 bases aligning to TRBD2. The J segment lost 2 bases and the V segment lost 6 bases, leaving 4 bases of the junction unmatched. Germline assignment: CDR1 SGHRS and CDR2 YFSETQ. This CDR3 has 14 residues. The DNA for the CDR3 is TGCGCCAGCACCGGGGGGGACCCCTACAATGAGCAGTTCTTC. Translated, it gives CASTGGDPYNEQFF.

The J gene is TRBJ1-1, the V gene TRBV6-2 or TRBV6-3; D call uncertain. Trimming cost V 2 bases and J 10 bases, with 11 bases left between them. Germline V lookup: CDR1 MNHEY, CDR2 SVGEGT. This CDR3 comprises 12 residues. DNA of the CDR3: TGTGCCAGCAGTTACCCCACGATGACAGCTTTCTTT. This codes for CASSYPTMTAFF.

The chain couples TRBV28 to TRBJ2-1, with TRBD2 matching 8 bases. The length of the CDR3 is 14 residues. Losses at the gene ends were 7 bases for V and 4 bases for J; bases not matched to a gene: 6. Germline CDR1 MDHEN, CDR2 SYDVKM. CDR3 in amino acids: CASNIAGTYNEQFF. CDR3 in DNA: TGTGCCAGCAACATAGCGGGGACTTACAATGAGCAGTTCTTC.

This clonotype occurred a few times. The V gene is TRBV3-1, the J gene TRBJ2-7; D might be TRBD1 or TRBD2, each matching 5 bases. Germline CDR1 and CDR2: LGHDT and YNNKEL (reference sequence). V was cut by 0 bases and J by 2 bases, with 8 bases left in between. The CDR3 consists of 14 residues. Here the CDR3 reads CASSQDLGAYEQYF. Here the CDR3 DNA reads TGTGCCAGCAGCCAAGATCTGGGGGCCTACGAGCAGTACTTC.

The CDR3 protein is CASSLALGSDGYTF. The CDR3 coding sequence is TGCGCCAGCAGCTTGGCCTTGGGTAGCGATGGCTACACCTTC. This chain links TRBV5-1 with TRBJ1-2; no definite D call. The CDR3 covers 14 residues. Germline V gene sequence: CDR1 SGHRS, CDR2 YFSETQ. V shed 0 bases and J shed 6 bases, with 12 bases lying between them.

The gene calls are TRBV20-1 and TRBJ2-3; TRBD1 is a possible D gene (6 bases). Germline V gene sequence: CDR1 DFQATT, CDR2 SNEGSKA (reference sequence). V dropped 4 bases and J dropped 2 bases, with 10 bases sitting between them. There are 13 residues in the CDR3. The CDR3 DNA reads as TGCAGTGCTAAATGGACAGTCACAGATACGCAGTATTTT. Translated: CSAKWTVTDTQYF.

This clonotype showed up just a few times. The CDR3 region has the DNA TGTGCCAGCAACAGGGCCGCGTACACCGGGGAGCTGTTTTTT. Translation: CASNRAAYTGELFF. The chain is built from TRBV28 and TRBJ2-2, with D perhaps TRBD1 (6 bases). V lost 7 bases and J 3 bases, leaving 12 bases between the germline ends. CDR1 and CDR2 (germline): MDHEN, SYDVKM. This CDR3 has 14 amino acids.

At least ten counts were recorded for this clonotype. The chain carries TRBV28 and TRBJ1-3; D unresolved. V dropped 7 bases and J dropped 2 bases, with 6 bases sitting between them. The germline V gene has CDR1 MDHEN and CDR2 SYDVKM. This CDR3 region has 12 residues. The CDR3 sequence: CASTTPGNTIYF. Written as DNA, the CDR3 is TGTGCCAGCACCACCCCTGGAAACACCATATATTTT.

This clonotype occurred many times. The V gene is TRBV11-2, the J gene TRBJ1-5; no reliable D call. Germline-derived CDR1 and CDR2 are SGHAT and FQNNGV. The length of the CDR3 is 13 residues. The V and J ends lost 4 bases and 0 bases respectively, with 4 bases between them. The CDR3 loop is CASSYYSNQPQHF. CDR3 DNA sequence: TGTGCCAGCAGCTACTATAGCAATCAGCCCCAGCATTTT.

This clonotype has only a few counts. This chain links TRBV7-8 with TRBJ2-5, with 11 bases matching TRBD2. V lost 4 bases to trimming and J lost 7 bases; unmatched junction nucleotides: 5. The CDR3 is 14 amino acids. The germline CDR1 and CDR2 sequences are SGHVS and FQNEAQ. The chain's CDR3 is CASSWGLAERTQYF. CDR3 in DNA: TGTGCCAGCAGCTGGGGACTAGCGGAAAGGACCCAGTACTTC.

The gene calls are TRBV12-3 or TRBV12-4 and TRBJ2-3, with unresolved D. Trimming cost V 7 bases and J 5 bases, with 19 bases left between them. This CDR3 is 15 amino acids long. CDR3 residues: CASTGRSGPRDTQYF. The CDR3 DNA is TGTGCCAGCACCGGCCGTAGTGGGCCACGAGATACGCAGTATTTT.

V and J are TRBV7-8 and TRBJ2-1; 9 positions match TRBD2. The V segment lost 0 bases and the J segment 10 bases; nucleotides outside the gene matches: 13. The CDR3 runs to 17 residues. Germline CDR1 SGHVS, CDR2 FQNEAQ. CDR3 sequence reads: CASSLAPGLATRGEQFF. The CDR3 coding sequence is TGTGCCAGCAGCTTAGCCCCGGGACTAGCCACACGGGGGGAGCAGTTCTTC.

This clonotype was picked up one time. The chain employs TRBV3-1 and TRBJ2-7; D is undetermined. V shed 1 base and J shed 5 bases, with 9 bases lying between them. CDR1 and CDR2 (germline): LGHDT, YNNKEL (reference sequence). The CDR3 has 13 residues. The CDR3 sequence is CASSQVSLHEQYF. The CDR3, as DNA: TGTGCCAGCAGCCAAGTAAGCCTCCACGAGCAGTACTTC.

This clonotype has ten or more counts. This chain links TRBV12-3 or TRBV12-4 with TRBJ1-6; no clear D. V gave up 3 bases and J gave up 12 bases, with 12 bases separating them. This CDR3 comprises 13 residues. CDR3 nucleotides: TGTGCCAGCAGTTTGAACCTACGTGGACCCCTCCACTTT. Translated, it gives CASSLNLRGPLHF.

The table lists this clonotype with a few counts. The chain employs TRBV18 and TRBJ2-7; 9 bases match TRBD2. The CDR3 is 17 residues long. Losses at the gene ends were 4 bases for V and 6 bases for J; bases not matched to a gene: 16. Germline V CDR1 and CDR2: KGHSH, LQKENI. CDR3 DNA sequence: TGTGCCAGCTCACTCCATCTAGCGGGACTAAAGGCAAGCGAGCAGTACTTC. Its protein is CASSLHLAGLKASEQYF. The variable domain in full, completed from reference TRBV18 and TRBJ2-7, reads NAGVMQNPRHLVRRRGQEARLRCSPMKGHSHVYWYRQLPEEGLKFMVYLQKENIIDESGMPKERFSAEFPKEGPSILRIQQVVRGDSAAYFCASSLHLAGLKASEQYFGPGTRLTVT.

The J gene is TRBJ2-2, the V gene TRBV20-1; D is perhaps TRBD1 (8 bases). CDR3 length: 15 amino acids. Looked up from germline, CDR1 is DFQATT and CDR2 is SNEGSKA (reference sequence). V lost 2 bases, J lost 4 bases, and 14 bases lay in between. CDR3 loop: CSARTGGGPTGELFF. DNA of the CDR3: TGCAGTGCTAGAACAGGGGGGGGTCCCACCGGGGAGCTGTTTTTT.

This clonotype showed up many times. The CDR3 here is CSASNGTGVHYRGRQPQHF. CDR3 coding DNA: TGCAGTGCCTCTAACGGGACAGGGGTTCACTACCGCGGCCGTCAGCCCCAGCATTTT. The chain links TRBV20-1 to TRBJ1-5, with 10 bases that match TRBD1. Trimming took 6 bases from V and 6 from J; bases not matched to a gene: 23. The CDR3 loop spans 19 amino acids. Germline V gene data show CDR1 as DFQATT and CDR2 as SNEGSKA (reference sequence).

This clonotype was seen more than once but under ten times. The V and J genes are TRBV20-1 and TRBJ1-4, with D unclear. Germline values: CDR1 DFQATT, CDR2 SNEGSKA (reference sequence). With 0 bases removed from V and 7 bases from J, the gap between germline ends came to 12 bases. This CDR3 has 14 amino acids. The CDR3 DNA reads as TGCAGTGCTAGAGATACTCGGAGGGTTGAAAAACTGTTTTTT. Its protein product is CSARDTRRVEKLFF.

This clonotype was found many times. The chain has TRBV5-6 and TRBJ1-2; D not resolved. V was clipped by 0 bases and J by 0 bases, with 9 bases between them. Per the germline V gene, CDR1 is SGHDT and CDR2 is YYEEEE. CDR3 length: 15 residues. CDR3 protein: CASSLGRRANYGYTF. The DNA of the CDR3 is TGTGCCAGCAGCTTGGGACGTAGAGCTAACTATGGCTACACCTTC.

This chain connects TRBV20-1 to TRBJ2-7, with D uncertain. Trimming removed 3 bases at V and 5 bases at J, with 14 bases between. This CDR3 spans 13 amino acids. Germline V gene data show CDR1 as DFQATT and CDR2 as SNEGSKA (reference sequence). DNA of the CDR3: TGCAGTGCTAGTACGGAAGGCGCCAACGAGCAGTACTTC. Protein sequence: CSASTEGANEQYF.